This passage covers 16 T cell receptor beta chains from one sample sequenced in a study of post-analysis software for immune sequencing data. These TCRs are of unknown antigen specificity. Prepared TCR beta cDNA libraries contained unique molecular identifiers. TCRdb used MiXCR to reprocess the PCR reads, holding one entry per CDR3 protein. Counted here are around 260,000 distinct CDR3 sequences, 36% occurring once; the ten biggest clones make up around 5%. Study findings and constraints: Four to six TRBV segments were more frequent in patients than controls; TRBV5-6, TRBV5-1 and TRBV20-1 belonged to this group.

Sample: blood. Receptor source: a girl under 18 with multiple sclerosis.

The rearrangement links TRBV29-1 to TRBJ2-1, with 10 bases lining up with TRBD1. V trimming: 2 bases; J trimming: 7 bases; junction bases outside the gene matches: 8. CDR1 is SQVTM, CDR2 ANQGSEA, per germline. This CDR3 has 15 amino acids. CDR3: CSVEKTRTGGNEQFF. The CDR3 bases are TGCAGCGTTGAAAAGACGAGGACAGGGGGGAATGAGCAGTTCTTC.

Remarks on this clonotype: Since a much larger clone is just one base distant, this may be a read error. The rearrangement uses TRBV10-2 and TRBJ2-1; D assignment may be TRBD1 or TRBD2 (5 bases each). The germline V gene has CDR1 WSHSY and CDR2 SAAADI. The CDR3 contains 14 residues. Trimming removed 6 bases from V and 4 bases from J, with 13 bases in between. CDR3 bases: TGCGCCAGCAGGGGACGAGCGGATTACAATGAGCAGTTCTTC. The encoded protein is CASRGRADYNEQFF.

This clonotype was picked up many times. The chain uses TRBV4-2 and TRBJ2-1, with D tentatively TRBD2 (6 bases). The V end lost 0 bases, the J end lost 2 bases, and 11 bases lay between the germline ends. This CDR3 region has 16 residues. Germline CDR1 is LGHNA and CDR2 is YNFKEQ. The CDR3 is CASSQEWRDPYNEQFF. CDR3 nucleotide sequence: TGTGCCAGCAGCCAAGAGTGGCGGGACCCCTACAATGAGCAGTTCTTC.

This clonotype was observed a handful of times. V and J are TRBV7-9 and TRBJ1-4; D gene unclear. The CDR3 extends over 17 amino acids. V was pared by 5 bases and J by 1 base, with 17 bases between. Germline V gene sequence: CDR1 SEHNR, CDR2 FQNEAQ (reference sequence). The CDR3 region is CASSDELAEGTNEKLFF. The DNA of the CDR3 is TGTGCCAGCAGCGACGAGCTAGCTGAGGGAACTAATGAAAAACTGTTTTTT.

This clonotype was seen repeatedly, ten times or more. The chain couples TRBV5-6 to TRBJ2-5, with TRBD2 matching 9 bases. V was clipped by 0 bases and J by 7 bases; unmatched bases: 13. Germline CDR1 is SGHDT and CDR2 is YYEEEE. The CDR3 runs 17 residues. CDR3 sequence: CASSLVRAGGFLGTQYF. DNA of the CDR3: TGTGCCAGCAGCTTGGTGCGAGCGGGAGGCTTTCTCGGGACCCAGTACTTC.

The V gene is TRBV9, the J gene TRBJ2-1, with a weak D call TRBD1 (5 bases). This CDR3 has 14 residues. CDR1 and CDR2 from the germline V gene are SGDLS and YYNGEE. V lost 4 bases to trimming and J lost 4 bases, with 12 bases between them. The CDR3 bases are TGTGCCAGCAGCACCCCCACAGGTTACAATGAGCAGTTCTTC. It specifies CASSTPTGYNEQFF.

The V gene is TRBV29-1, the J gene TRBJ2-5, with 7 bases lining up with TRBD1. The DNA end favors TRBJ2-7, so the J call may be wrong. Germline V gene sequence: CDR1 SQVTM, CDR2 ANQGSEA. The CDR3 has 12 amino acids. The CDR3 DNA follows: TGCAGCGTTACGACAGGGTTTGGCGAGCAGTACTTC. Amino acids: CSVTTGFGEQYF.

This clonotype was counted at least ten times. The chain couples TRBV27 to TRBJ2-1, with D possibly TRBD2 on 5 matching bases. The length of the CDR3 is 15 residues. V lost 5 bases and J 4 bases, leaving 15 bases between the germline ends. Germline CDR1 reads MNHEY; CDR2 reads SMNVEV (reference sequence). This chain's CDR3 is CASSPSRGAYNEQFF. In DNA form, the CDR3 reads TGTGCCAGCAGTCCCAGCCGGGGAGCGTACAATGAGCAGTTCTTC.

V and J are TRBV28 and TRBJ2-2, with a tentative D call TRBD1 (5 bases). V was clipped by 6 bases and J by 3 bases, with 8 bases between them. The CDR3 totals 13 residues. Germline V gene sequence: CDR1 MDHEN, CDR2 SYDVKM. The DNA for the CDR3 is TGTGCCAGCAGGCCCAGGGACACCGGGGAGCTGTTTTTT. Translating gives CASRPRDTGELFF.

The rearrangement joins TRBV12-3 or TRBV12-4 to TRBJ2-1; no firm D call. The CDR3 totals 14 residues. V gave up 3 bases and J gave up 3 bases, with 9 bases separating them. CDR3 amino acids: CASSLSSHYNEQFF. The CDR3 DNA is TGTGCCAGCAGTTTGAGTAGCCACTACAATGAGCAGTTCTTC.

This clonotype is termed medium-sized (0.01 to 0.1%). The chain recombines TRBV7-2 with TRBJ2-1; D possibly corresponds to TRBD1 (6 bases). V gave up 4 bases and J gave up 0 bases, with 13 bases separating them. The CDR3 loop spans 16 amino acids. Germline V gene sequence: CDR1 SGHTA, CDR2 FQGNSA. The DNA of the CDR3 is TGTGCCAGCAGCTCTCGGACAGAGAGCTCCTACAATGAGCAGTTCTTC. This sequence encodes CASSSRTESSYNEQFF.

This chain connects TRBV5-1 to TRBJ2-2; TRBD1 matches at 7 bases. Germline trimming cut 0 bases from V and 4 bases from J; bases unmatched to any gene: 3. This CDR3 comprises 15 residues. Germline assignment: CDR1 SGHRS and CDR2 YFSETQ. The CDR3 coding sequence is TGCGCCAGCAGCTTGGAGGGGGCCGGCACCGGGGAGCTGTTTTTT. Protein product: CASSLEGAGTGELFF.

This clonotype was picked up many times. The chain carries TRBV4-1 and TRBJ1-2; D unclear. Germline loops: CDR1 MGHRA, CDR2 YSYEKL. The CDR3 contains 11 residues. The V end lost 1 base, the J end lost 8 bases, and 5 bases lay between the germline ends. CDR3 nucleotides: TGCGCCAGCAGCCAAGGTCAGGGCTACACCTTC. Its translation: CASSQGQGYTF.

Worth noting for this clonotype: A read error is possible here, since a much larger clone lies one base away. V and J are TRBV29-1 and TRBJ1-2, with unresolved D. The CDR3 is 11 amino acids. V gave up 5 bases and J gave up 7 bases, with 11 bases separating them. CDR1 and CDR2 from the germline V gene are SQVTM and ANQGSEA. The CDR3 protein is CSVFAGCGYTF. In nucleotides, the CDR3 is TGCAGCGTTTTCGCAGGCTGTGGCTACACCTTC. Filled out from reference TRBV29-1 and TRBJ1-2, the complete variable domain reads SAVISQKPSRDICQRGTSLTIQCQVDSQVTMMFWYRQQPGQSLTLIATANQGSEATYESGFVIDKFPISRPNLTFSTLTVSNMSPEDSSIYLCSVFAGCGYTFGSGTRLTVV.

Within the sample, this clonotype is medium-sized. V usage is TRBV6-4 and J usage is TRBJ2-3; 13 bases align to TRBD2. The V and J ends lost 3 bases and 6 bases, in that order; junction bases with no gene match: 3. Germline CDR1 is MRHNA and CDR2 is SNTAGT. This CDR3 is 15 amino acids long. In DNA form, the CDR3 reads TGTGCCAGCAGTGAGGGGACTAGCGGGACGGATACGCAGTATTTT. Amino acids: CASSEGTSGTDTQYF.

Of note for this clonotype: A much larger clone differs by one base, so this may be a read error. This chain joins TRBV4-1 and TRBJ2-3; possible D gene TRBD2, 6 bases. V was pared by 3 bases and J by 5 bases, with 12 bases between. The CDR3 totals 14 residues. Germline V lookup: CDR1 MGHRA, CDR2 YSYEKL. The CDR3, as DNA: TGCGCCAGCAGCCAGTTGGACGGGGGAGATACGCAGTATTTT. Its protein is CASSQLDGGDTQYF.